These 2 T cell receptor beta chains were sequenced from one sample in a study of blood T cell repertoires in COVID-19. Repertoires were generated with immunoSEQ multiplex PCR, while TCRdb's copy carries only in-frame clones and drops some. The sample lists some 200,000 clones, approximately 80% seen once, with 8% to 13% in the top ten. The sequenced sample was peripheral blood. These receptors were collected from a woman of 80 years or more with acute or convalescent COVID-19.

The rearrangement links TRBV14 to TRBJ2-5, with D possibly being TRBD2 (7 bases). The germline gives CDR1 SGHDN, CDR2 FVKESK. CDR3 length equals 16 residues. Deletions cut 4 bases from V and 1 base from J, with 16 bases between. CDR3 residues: CASSLRGLRIQETQYF. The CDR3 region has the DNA TGTGCCAGCAGCCTGCGGGGGCTTCGGATCCAAGAGACCCAGTACTTC. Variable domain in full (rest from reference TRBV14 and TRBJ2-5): EAGVTQFPSHSVIEKGQTVTLRCDPISGHDNLYWYRRVMGKEIKFLLHFVKESKQDESGMPNNRFLAERTGGTYSTLKVQPAELEDSGVYFCASSLRGLRIQETQYFGPGTRLLVL.

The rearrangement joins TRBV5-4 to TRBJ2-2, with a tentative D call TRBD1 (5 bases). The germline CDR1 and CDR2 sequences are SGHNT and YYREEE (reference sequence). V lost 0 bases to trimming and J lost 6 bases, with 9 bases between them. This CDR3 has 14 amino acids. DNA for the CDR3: TGTGCCAGCAGCTTGGGCAGGGTCGCCGGGGAGCTGTTTTTT. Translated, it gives CASSLGRVAGELFF.